This TCR beta chain was retrieved from a study of blood T cell repertoires in COVID-19. V dropped 2 bases and J dropped 8; count of bases not matched to a gene: 12. The length of the CDR3 is 16 residues. CDR1 and CDR2 from the germline V gene are LGHNA and YNFKEQ. In the original processing: Nucleated cell counts were estimated from reference gene primer amplification. Generated by immunoSEQ multiplex PCR, the TCRdb table keeps only in-frame clones and is missing some. V, J and clone size derive from that table, while D and trimming were established from the DNA sequence. The sample holds 110,000 to 150,000 clones, roughly nine tenths seen once.

The source is a woman aged 55-70 years with active COVID-19. Sequencing was carried out using peripheral blood. The chain employs TRBV4-2 and TRBJ2-3, with 8 bases that match TRBD2. The CDR3 reads CASSQRPAGAQVTQYF. CDR3 nucleotides: TGTGCCAGCAGCCAACGGCCAGCGGGGGCACAAGTTACGCAGTATTTT.